This T cell receptor beta chain was identified during a study of blood T cell repertoires in COVID-19. Study information: Sources were T cells, B-cell-depleted T cells, or PBMCs; the material itself was cDNA or gDNA.

The CDR3 runs 13 residues. V was cut by 4 bases and J by 9 bases, with 12 bases left in between. From germline, CDR1 is KGHDR and CDR2 SFDVKD. Original processing notes: Reference gene primer amplification yielded estimated nucleated cell counts. Profiling relied on immunoSEQ multiplex PCR, and the TCRdb table lists in-frame clones only, not all of them. For V, J and clone size, that table is used; D and trimming come from the DNA. Found here are about 220,000 clones, 70% to 85% of them singletons; the top ten hold about 3.7%. The study drew participants aged about 18 to 89 years from fewer than 30 US areas. Resolution of symptoms, clearance, or two negative PCRs was present in recovered Cohort 3 donors.

This TCR came from a woman aged 60-70 years who had recovered from COVID-19. The rearrangement uses TRBV24-1 and TRBJ2-1; D gene uncertain. The sequenced sample consisted of PBMCs or T cells enriched from blood (not recorded which). The CDR3 sequence is CATSDPSRFEQFF. The CDR3 DNA follows: TGTGCCACCAGTGACCCGTCGCGCTTTGAGCAGTTCTTC.